A single sample is the source of the 6 T cell receptor beta chains below, sequenced in a study. Via MiXCR, TCRdb re-called the RT-PCR reads, giving one row per CDR3 protein. The sample carries fewer than 800,000 distinct CDR3 sequences, over 12% recorded once. Sequenced input: memory CD4+ T cells from blood. The receptors were gathered from a female donor in good health, serving as a healthy control.

This clonotype was found a few times. This chain connects TRBV20-1 to TRBJ1-5, with 10 bases identical to TRBD1. From germline, CDR1 is DFQATT and CDR2 SNEGSKA (reference sequence). V lost 0 bases and J lost 5; bases outside the gene matches: 7. The CDR3 is made up of 16 amino acids. The chain's CDR3 is CSARDPSGQGYQPQHF. The CDR3 DNA follows: TGCAGTGCTAGAGATCCCTCGGGACAGGGGTATCAGCCCCAGCATTTT.

The J gene is TRBJ2-1, the V gene TRBV7-2, with 9 bases matching TRBD2. The V gene's germline CDR1 is SGHTA and CDR2 FQGNSA. V lost 5 bases to trimming and J lost 10 bases; unmatched junction nucleotides: 9. The CDR3 is made up of 14 amino acids. The CDR3 bases are TGTGCCAGCAGCGTAAGACTAGCGGAAGGCGAGCAGTTCTTC. This sequence encodes CASSVRLAEGEQFF.

This clonotype was detected many times. The rearrangement joins TRBV7-2 to TRBJ1-4, with D perhaps matching TRBD1 (6 bases). The CDR3 sequence is 14 residues long. Per germline, CDR1 SGHTA and CDR2 FQGNSA. The germline V and J ends were trimmed by 1 base and 3 bases, with 6 bases remaining between them. The CDR3 DNA sequence: TGTGCCAGCAGCTTAGGGACAGCTAATGAAAAACTGTTTTTT. Protein sequence: CASSLGTANEKLFF.

This clonotype came up many times. The rearrangement links TRBV20-1 to TRBJ2-1; TRBD2 aligns across 11 bases. The V gene's germline CDR1 is DFQATT and CDR2 SNEGSKA (reference sequence). Germline trimming cut 3 bases from V and 9 bases from J; bases unmatched to any gene: 10. The CDR3 loop spans 15 amino acids. DNA of the CDR3: TGCAGTGCTAGGTCGACTAGCGGGGTAGTAGGTGAGCAGTTCTTC. Translating it yields CSARSTSGVVGEQFF.

CDR3 sequence: CASSAISENTEAFF. DNA for the CDR3: TGCGCCAGCAGCGCAATATCAGAGAACACTGAAGCTTTCTTT. The V and J genes are TRBV5-1 and TRBJ1-1, with D unclear. The CDR3 totals 14 residues. Trimming pared 4 bases from V and 1 base from J, leaving 11 bases between. Germline-derived CDR1 and CDR2 are SGHRS and YFSETQ.

This clonotype has more than one count but fewer than ten. The chain couples TRBV12-3 or TRBV12-4 to TRBJ1-1; D is perhaps TRBD1 (5 bases). Trimming pared 8 bases from V and 0 bases from J, leaving 13 bases between. The CDR3 totals 14 residues. The CDR3 DNA follows: TGTGCCAGCTCCGCGGGACTCTTGAACACTGAAGCTTTCTTT. Translating it yields CASSAGLLNTEAFF.